This entry lists 22 T cell receptor beta chains sequenced from one sample in a study of shared clonotypes between healthy human individuals. Only in-frame clones appear in the TCRdb table, and some are missing; sequencing was by immunoSEQ multiplex PCR. The sample contains approximately 1.1 million clones, around three quarters of which appear only once. Sequencing used memory CD4+ T cells from PBMCs. Subset denoted: CD45RA-negative fraction. The receptor source for this set is a man between 18 and 35 years old in good health. Some clones in this sample may be carry-over from other donors' samples.

The chain joins TRBV28 to TRBJ1-3; 7 bases align to TRBD1. Germline V gene data show CDR1 as MDHEN and CDR2 as SYDVKM. This CDR3 is built from 15 residues. V was clipped by 7 bases and J by 5 bases; unmatched bases: 11. The CDR3 DNA sequence: TGTGCCAGCACCGATAGGAAGGGGGCGAGAAACACCATATATTTT. Translating gives CASTDRKGARNTIYF.

The rearrangement uses TRBV19 and TRBJ2-2, with 12 bases aligning to TRBD2. This CDR3 spans 16 amino acids. Losses at the gene ends were 4 bases for V and 4 bases for J; bases not matched to a gene: 4. Germline loops: CDR1 LNHDA, CDR2 SQIVND (reference sequence). The chain's CDR3 is CASSRRLAGATGELFF. The CDR3, as DNA: TGTGCCAGTAGTAGGAGACTAGCGGGAGCCACCGGGGAGCTGTTTTTT.

About this clone: A much larger clone differs by one base, so this may be a read error. This sequence joins TRBV5-6 and TRBJ2-1, with D perhaps TRBD2 (5 bases). CDR3 length: 15 residues. V lost 1 base and J 4 bases, leaving 12 bases between the germline ends. Germline CDR1 SGHDT, CDR2 YYEEEE. The CDR3 sequence: CASSLTPAGYNEQFF. The CDR3 DNA follows: TGTGCCAGCAGCTTGACCCCCGCGGGTTACAATGAGCAGTTCTTC.

This clone was observed a single time. The chain is built from TRBV2 and TRBJ2-7, with D uncertain. Germline V CDR1 and CDR2: SNHLY, FYNNEI. V was shortened by 3 bases and J by 6 bases, with 12 bases between the two germline ends. The CDR3 is made up of 13 amino acids. The CDR3 DNA is TGTGCCAGCAGTGAGTCCCCGGTGGGCGAGCAGTACTTC. Translation gives CASSESPVGEQYF.

V usage is TRBV7-5 and J usage is TRBJ2-1; the D call of TRBD2 is as the table states it, not checked on the DNA. TRBV7-5 is classified as a pseudogene. This CDR3 has 15 amino acids. CDR3 sequence reads: CARSLYGILCNEQFF. CDR3 DNA sequence: TGTGCCAGAAGCTTATACGGGATATTATGCAATGAGCAGTTCTTC.

With regard to this clone: Different DNA sequences within this sample yield the same CDR3. The chain couples TRBV5-6 to TRBJ2-3; TRBD2 might be the D (6 bases). V lost 4 bases and J 3 bases, leaving 15 bases between the germline ends. Germline V lookup: CDR1 SGHDT, CDR2 YYEEEE. The CDR3 sequence is 15 residues long. CDR3 residues: CASSLLRGGTDTQYF. DNA of the CDR3: TGTGCCAGCAGCCTGCTTCGGGGAGGAACAGATACGCAGTATTTT.

The rearrangement links TRBV4-1 to TRBJ1-4; no firm D call. Trimming removed 1 base at V and 0 bases at J, with 9 bases between. This CDR3 contains 16 residues. CDR1 is MGHRA, CDR2 YSYEKL, per germline. CDR3 in amino acids: CASSQGSMATNEKLFF. The DNA for the CDR3 is TGCGCCAGCAGCCAAGGGTCGATGGCAACTAATGAAAAACTGTTTTTT.

This clone was picked up a small number of times. This chain links TRBV5-1 with TRBJ1-2; TRBD1 is a possible D gene (5 bases). Trimming shortened V by 0 bases and J by 4 bases, and 7 bases separated the two germline ends. This CDR3 is 13 amino acids long. Germline V CDR1 and CDR2: SGHRS, YFSETQ. The CDR3 loop is CASSLGRVYGYTF. The CDR3 DNA follows: TGCGCCAGCAGCTTGGGCAGGGTCTATGGCTACACCTTC.

This chain joins TRBV10-3 and TRBJ1-2; 8 bases match TRBD1. V dropped 1 base and J dropped 4; count of bases not matched to a gene: 2. The CDR3 spans 14 residues. The germline gives CDR1 ENHRY, CDR2 SYGVKD. Here the CDR3 reads CAISEYTGGYGYTF. The DNA of the CDR3 is TGTGCCATCAGTGAGTACACAGGGGGCTATGGCTACACCTTC.

J is TRBJ2-7 and V is TRBV29-1; 9 bases agree with TRBD1. This CDR3 region has 14 residues. Trimming removed 3 bases from V and 3 bases from J; junction bases left unmatched: 6. Per germline, CDR1 SQVTM and CDR2 ANQGSEA. The CDR3 DNA sequence: TGCAGCGTTGATCCCTGGGGACAGGGCTACGAGCAGTACTTC. Translation: CSVDPWGQGYEQYF.

This clone was picked up one time. The genes are TRBV4-2 and TRBJ2-7; no definite D call. Germline loops: CDR1 LGHNA, CDR2 YNFKEQ. V lost 1 base and J lost 0, with 13 bases in between. CDR3 length equals 16 residues. The chain's CDR3 is CASSQVPMARSYEQYF. The CDR3 DNA is TGTGCCAGCAGCCAAGTTCCGATGGCCCGCTCCTACGAGCAGTACTTC.

The J gene is TRBJ2-2, the V gene TRBV7-6; no reliable D call. Germline assignment: CDR1 SGHVS and CDR2 FNYEAQ. The germline V and J ends were trimmed by 5 bases and 6 bases, with 13 bases remaining between them. The CDR3 length is 14 residues. The CDR3 DNA reads TGTGCCAGCAGCCCCCTTAGTGGGTCCGGGGAGCTGTTTTTT. Translated: CASSPLSGSGELFF.

CDR3 residues: CASSIRSGTKQFF. CDR3 DNA: TGTGCCAGTAGTATCCGGAGCGGGACTAAGCAGTTCTTC. V and J are TRBV19 and TRBJ2-1, with 7 bases aligning to TRBD2. The CDR3 covers 13 residues. V was pared by 3 bases and J by 11 bases, with 7 bases of the junction left unmatched. The germline V gene encodes CDR1 LNHDA and CDR2 SQIVND (reference sequence). Full variable domain (remainder filled in from reference TRBV19 and TRBJ2-1): DGGITQSPKYLFRKEGQNVTLSCEQNLNHDAMYWYRQDPGQGLRLIYYSQIVNDFQKGDIAEGYSVSREKKESFPLTVTSAQKNPTAFYLCASSIRSGTKQFFGPGTRLTVL.

The chain has TRBV11-2 and TRBJ1-4; possible D gene TRBD1, 5 bases. Trimming left V 5 bases short and J 6 bases short, with 19 bases between. The germline gives CDR1 SGHAT, CDR2 FQNNGV. The CDR3 is 16 residues long. CDR3 amino acids: CASSHIRGFKDEKLFF. The CDR3 DNA is TGTGCCAGCAGCCATATTCGGGGCTTTAAGGATGAAAAACTGTTTTTT.

The CDR3 region is CASSLNSQGAYEQYF. CDR3 sequence (DNA): TGTGCCAGCAGCTTAAATAGCCAGGGGGCCTACGAGCAGTACTTC. The gene calls are TRBV7-3 and TRBJ2-7, with 7 bases fitting TRBD1. The CDR3 extends over 15 amino acids. The trim removed 1 base at V and 2 bases at J, leaving 5 bases unmatched. Per germline, CDR1 SGHTA and CDR2 FQGTGA.

This chain joins TRBV5-1 and TRBJ1-4; D is possibly TRBD1 (5 bases). The germline CDR1 and CDR2 sequences are SGHRS and YFSETQ. CDR3 length equals 15 residues. V was cut by 3 bases and J by 8 bases, with 17 bases left in between. The CDR3 loop is CASSWNSGREEKLFF. The CDR3 coding sequence is TGCGCCAGCAGCTGGAATTCGGGGCGGGAAGAAAAACTGTTTTTT.

Here the CDR3 reads CASSSRRGLITEAFF. The CDR3 DNA sequence: TGTGCCAGTAGTAGCAGGAGGGGGCTGATCACTGAAGCTTTCTTT. V gene TRBV19 combines with J gene TRBJ1-1; 7 bases agree with TRBD1. Germline loops: CDR1 LNHDA, CDR2 SQIVND (reference sequence). The V gene end was trimmed by 4 bases and the J gene end by 4 bases; junction bases not matched to a gene: 9. This CDR3 region has 15 residues.

This clone was counted between two and nine times. This likely stems from a read error, as it lies one base from a far larger clone. This sequence joins TRBV28 and TRBJ2-5, with D hard to call. The V and J ends lost 6 bases and 3 bases respectively, with 5 bases between them. The CDR3 length is 11 residues. CDR1 and CDR2 from the germline V gene are MDHEN and SYDVKM. CDR3 loop: CASRLEETQYF. DNA for the CDR3: TGTGCCAGCAGACTCGAAGAGACCCAGTACTTC. Variable domain in full (rest from reference TRBV28 and TRBJ2-5): DVKVTQSSRYLVKRTGEKVFLECVQDMDHENMFWYRQDPGLGLRLIYFSYDVKMKEKGDIPEGYSVSREKKERFSLILESASTNQTSMYLCASRLEETQYFGPGTRLLVL.

This clone was counted a single time. The V and J genes are TRBV5-1 and TRBJ2-5, with 12 bases aligning to TRBD2. Germline V gives CDR1 SGHRS, CDR2 YFSETQ. V shed 7 bases and J 10 bases; nucleotides not matched to a gene: 11. The CDR3 has 14 amino acids. CDR3 coding DNA: TGCGCCAGCGGACCCCGACTAGCGGGAGCTATCCAGTACTTC. This translates into CASGPRLAGAIQYF.

The CDR3 protein is CAISGRLAGVADTQYF. The CDR3 DNA is TGTGCCATCAGTGGGAGACTAGCGGGAGTGGCAGATACGCAGTATTTT. The V gene is TRBV10-3, the J gene TRBJ2-3; 12 bases align to TRBD2. V shed 4 bases and J 4 bases; nucleotides not matched to a gene: 6. Germline V lookup: CDR1 ENHRY, CDR2 SYGVKD. The CDR3 has 16 amino acids.

This chain connects TRBV5-4 to TRBJ2-3, with D hard to call. Trimming cost V 3 bases and J 2 bases, with 16 bases left between them. Germline V gives CDR1 SGHNT, CDR2 YYREEE (reference sequence). The CDR3 has 16 residues. As DNA, the CDR3 is TGTGCCAGCAGCTGGAAGGGTGCGGACCTCACAGATACGCAGTATTTT. This encodes CASSWKGADLTDTQYF.

This clone was detected a few times. The chain is built from TRBV19 and TRBJ1-4; D not certain. Germline CDR1 is LNHDA and CDR2 is SQIVND (reference sequence). The CDR3 runs to 13 residues. Trimming shortened V by 3 bases and J by 7 bases, and 9 bases separated the two germline ends. CDR3 region: CASSIGLGEKLFF. The CDR3 DNA reads as TGTGCCAGTAGTATTGGCCTTGGTGAAAAACTGTTTTTT.